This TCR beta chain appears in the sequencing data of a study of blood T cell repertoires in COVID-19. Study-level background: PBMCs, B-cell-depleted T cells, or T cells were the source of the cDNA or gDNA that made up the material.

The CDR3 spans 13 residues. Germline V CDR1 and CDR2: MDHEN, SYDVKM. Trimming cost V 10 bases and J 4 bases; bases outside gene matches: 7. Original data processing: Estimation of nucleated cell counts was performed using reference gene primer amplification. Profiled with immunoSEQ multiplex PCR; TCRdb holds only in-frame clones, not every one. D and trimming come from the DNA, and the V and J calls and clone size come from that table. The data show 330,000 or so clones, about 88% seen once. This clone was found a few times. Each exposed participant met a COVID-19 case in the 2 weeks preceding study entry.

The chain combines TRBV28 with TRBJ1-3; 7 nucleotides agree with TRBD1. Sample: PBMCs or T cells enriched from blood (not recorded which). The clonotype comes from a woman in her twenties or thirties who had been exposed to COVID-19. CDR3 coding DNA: TGTGCCACCTGGGACAGCGTCGGAAACACCATATATTTT. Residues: CATWDSVGNTIYF.